Below are 9 T cell receptor beta chains sequenced from a single sample in a study of Ad26.COV2.S vaccination and SARS-CoV-2 variants. Sample treatment: about 20 received Ad26.COV2.S at low or high dose, single or two shots; about five received placebo; per-sample allocation not given. Sample collection was performed on day 63 after the first vaccine or placebo injection. Assay: immunoSEQ multiplex PCR; the TCRdb copy retains only in-frame clones and omits some. The repertoire holds over 450,000 clones, with 80% to 90% as singletons. This material consisted of peripheral blood, taken in a trial of Ad26.COV2.S vaccine versus placebo. The receptors derive from a person aged 18-60 years who received the Ad26.COV2.S COVID-19 vaccine or a placebo.

The chain has TRBV19 and TRBJ2-1; D possibly corresponds to TRBD2 (5 bases). Between the trimmed V and J ends, which lost 3 bases and 4 bases, there was a span of 10 bases. CDR1 is LNHDA and CDR2 is SQIVND in the germline V gene (reference sequence). This CDR3 is 14 amino acids long. The CDR3: CASSIMGAYNEQFF. The CDR3 DNA is TGTGCCAGTAGTATCATGGGAGCTTACAATGAGCAGTTCTTC. The whole variable domain, filled in from reference TRBV19 and TRBJ2-1, reads DGGITQSPKYLFRKEGQNVTLSCEQNLNHDAMYWYRQDPGQGLRLIYYSQIVNDFQKGDIAEGYSVSREKKESFPLTVTSAQKNPTAFYLCASSIMGAYNEQFFGPGTRLTVL.

The gene calls are TRBV18 and TRBJ1-1; TRBD1 might be the D (5 bases). The CDR3 is made up of 15 amino acids. The V end lost 3 bases, the J end lost 6 bases, and 17 bases lay between the germline ends. Germline-derived CDR1 and CDR2 are KGHSH and LQKENI. CDR3 nucleotides: TGTGCCAGCTCACCTCTCGAGGGGATAGGGGCTGAAGCTTTCTTT. Translated, it gives CASSPLEGIGAEAFF. Combining the CDR3 with reference TRBV18 and TRBJ1-1 gives the whole variable domain NAGVMQNPRHLVRRRGQEARLRCSPMKGHSHVYWYRQLPEEGLKFMVYLQKENIIDESGMPKERFSAEFPKEGPSILRIQQVVRGDSAAYFCASSPLEGIGAEAFFGQGTRLTVV.

The chain is built from TRBV27 and TRBJ2-7; 9 bases agree with TRBD1. The germline V gene encodes CDR1 MNHEY and CDR2 SMNVEV (reference sequence). V gave up 6 bases and J gave up 2 bases; unmatched junction bases: 5. The CDR3 length is 14 residues. CDR3 protein: CASRPRQGAYEQYF. The CDR3 region has the DNA TGTGCCAGCAGGCCCAGACAGGGGGCCTACGAGCAGTACTTC.

The gene calls are TRBV5-4 and TRBJ2-1, with TRBD2 matching over 12 bases. CDR1 and CDR2 (germline): SGHNT, YYREEE (reference sequence). V lost 0 bases to trimming and J lost 6 bases; unmatched junction nucleotides: 4. This CDR3 is 16 amino acids long. The DNA of the CDR3 is TGTGCCAGCAGCTTGGGACTAGCGGGAGTTATCAATGAGCAGTTCTTC. Protein sequence: CASSLGLAGVINEQFF.

This clone is a singleton in its sample. The rearrangement uses TRBV3-1 (or the pseudogene TRBV3-2) and TRBJ2-3, with TRBD1 matching over 7 bases. The CDR3 is 17 amino acids. Looked up from germline, CDR1 is LGHDT and CDR2 is YNNKEL (reference sequence). V lost 0 bases and J lost 3; bases outside the gene matches: 9. CDR3 sequence reads: CASSQDPTGLGTDTQYF. CDR3 nucleotides: TGTGCCAGCAGCCAAGACCCGACAGGGCTGGGGACAGATACGCAGTATTTT.

The V call is TRBV9, the J call TRBJ2-2; D possibly uses TRBD1 or TRBD2 (5 bases each). The CDR3 is 14 amino acids. The V gene's germline CDR1 is SGDLS and CDR2 YYNGEE. Trimming left V 0 bases short and J 4 bases short, with 7 bases between. In nucleotides, the CDR3 is TGTGCCAGCAGCGTAGGGGGGAGCACCGGGGAGCTGTTTTTT. Its protein product is CASSVGGSTGELFF.

The genes are TRBV4-3 and TRBJ2-2, with a tentative D call TRBD2 (6 bases). Germline CDR1 is LGHNA and CDR2 is YSLEER. Trimming took 0 bases from V and 6 from J, leaving 20 bases between them. There are 18 residues in the CDR3. CDR3 sequence reads: CASSQERTEGLGAGELFF. In nucleotides, the CDR3 is TGCGCCAGCAGCCAAGAAAGGACGGAGGGGTTAGGGGCCGGGGAGCTGTTTTTT.

This sequence joins TRBV9 and TRBJ2-1, with D possibly being TRBD1 (6 bases). The CDR3 is 16 amino acids. Trimming shortened V by 3 bases and J by 0 bases, and 13 bases separated the two germline ends. Germline CDR1 reads SGDLS; CDR2 reads YYNGEE. In nucleotides, the CDR3 is TGTGCCAGCAGCGCCGGACAGTCCAGCTCCTACAATGAGCAGTTCTTC. As protein: CASSAGQSSSYNEQFF.

The V and J genes are TRBV30 and TRBJ1-5, with unresolved D. Trimming took 0 bases from V and 2 from J, leaving 11 bases between them. This CDR3 spans 15 amino acids. Germline CDR1 reads GTSNPN; CDR2 reads SVGIG (reference sequence). CDR3 nucleotide sequence: TGTGCCTGGAGTGTTGAGGGATACGGCAATCAGCCCCAGCATTTT. Translating it yields CAWSVEGYGNQPQHF.